This entry lists 30 T cell receptor beta chains sequenced from one sample in a study of blood T cell repertoires in COVID-19. Profiled with immunoSEQ multiplex PCR; TCRdb holds only in-frame clones, not every one. Counted here are roughly 79,000 clones, 80% to 90% occurring once; the ten biggest clones make up over 4%. The sequencing input was peripheral blood. These TCRs come from a man in his forties or fifties with active COVID-19.

The chain uses TRBV18 and TRBJ1-1; unclear D gene. The germline CDR1 and CDR2 sequences are KGHSH and LQKENI. V lost 5 bases and J 4 bases, leaving 8 bases between the germline ends. This CDR3 comprises 12 residues. The CDR3: CASSDFATEAFF. In DNA, the CDR3 is TGTGCCAGCTCAGACTTCGCCACTGAAGCTTTCTTT.

The J gene is TRBJ2-5, the V gene TRBV2, with 11 bases lining up with TRBD2. Germline-derived CDR1 and CDR2 are SNHLY and FYNNEI. This CDR3 has 15 amino acids. J lost 1 base, V lost 6 bases, and 4 bases had no gene match. CDR3 in amino acids: CASRGTSGGQETQYF. The CDR3 bases are TGTGCCAGCAGGGGGACTAGCGGAGGCCAAGAGACCCAGTACTTC.

This clone appeared once. V gene TRBV7-2 combines with J gene TRBJ1-2; D is unclear. In germline, CDR1 is SGHTA, CDR2 FQGNSA. This CDR3 comprises 14 residues. V dropped 5 bases and J dropped 4 bases, with 14 bases sitting between them. CDR3 nucleotide sequence: TGTGCCAGCAGCGTTCAAACGGGTCCCTATGGCTACACCTTC. It encodes CASSVQTGPYGYTF.

This clone was seen just once. The genes are TRBV12-3 or TRBV12-4 and TRBJ2-1, with 9 bases identical to TRBD2. V shed 6 bases, J shed 8 bases, and the junction held 5 bases outside the gene matches. The length of the CDR3 is 13 residues. The CDR3 nucleotides read TGTGCCAGCAGCGGGACTAGCAGGGATGAGCAGTTCTTC. Translated, it gives CASSGTSRDEQFF.

J is TRBJ1-5 and V is TRBV3-1 (or the pseudogene TRBV3-2); D gene uncertain. V lost 1 base and J 9 bases, leaving 10 bases between the germline ends. The CDR3 loop spans 13 amino acids. The germline V gene has CDR1 LGHDT and CDR2 YNNKEL (reference sequence). The CDR3 coding sequence is TGTGCCAGCAGCCAAGTATCCTCGTCGCCCCAGCATTTT. As protein: CASSQVSSSPQHF.

The rearrangement links TRBV25-1 to TRBJ2-3; TRBD2 is a possible D gene (7 bases). The CDR3 is made up of 17 amino acids. Germline CDR1 reads MGHDK; CDR2 reads SYGVNS. Trimming took 1 base from V and 4 from J, leaving 18 bases between them. CDR3 sequence: CASSELGRGLIADTQYF. CDR3 DNA sequence: TGTGCCAGCAGTGAATTAGGCAGGGGACTAATCGCAGATACGCAGTATTTT.

The genes are TRBV5-1 and TRBJ1-2; no clear D. CDR1 is SGHRS and CDR2 is YFSETQ in the germline V gene. This CDR3 contains 13 residues. V lost 5 bases, J lost 6 bases, and 14 bases lay in between. The CDR3 DNA reads TGCGCCAGCAGTAGGCTCAACCAGGATGGCTACACCTTC. It is translated as CASSRLNQDGYTF.

The rearrangement links TRBV4-2 to TRBJ1-2; D is undetermined. The V end was cut by 2 bases, the J end by 2 bases, with 9 bases between. This CDR3 has 14 residues. Looked up from germline, CDR1 is LGHNA and CDR2 is YNFKEQ. CDR3: CASSQHTVNYGYTF. Written as DNA, the CDR3 is TGTGCCAGCAGCCAACATACAGTGAACTATGGCTACACCTTC.

The rearrangement links TRBV7-3 to TRBJ2-2, with 10 bases lining up with TRBD2. The trim removed 3 bases at V and 6 bases at J, leaving 13 bases unmatched. The CDR3 covers 18 residues. Germline V gene lookup returns CDR1 SGHTA and CDR2 FQGTGA. The chain's CDR3 is CASSFTRVSGRRAGELFF. Here the CDR3 DNA reads TGTGCCAGCAGCTTCACAAGGGTTAGCGGGAGGAGAGCCGGGGAGCTGTTTTTT.

The chain couples TRBV6-5 to TRBJ1-1; D is possibly TRBD1 (6 bases). Trimming cost V 1 base and J 2 bases, with 14 bases left between them. The CDR3 contains 16 residues. From germline, CDR1 is MNHEY and CDR2 SVGAGI. CDR3 sequence (DNA): TGTGCCAGCAGTTACTGGTCAGGGGTAGGAAACACTGAAGCTTTCTTT. Its protein product is CASSYWSGVGNTEAFF.

The J gene is TRBJ2-5, the V gene TRBV7-6, with TRBD1 matching over 8 bases. The CDR3 length is 15 residues. V shed 5 bases, J shed 5 bases, and the junction held 10 bases outside the gene matches. The germline V gene encodes CDR1 SGHVS and CDR2 FNYEAQ. CDR3 in amino acids: CASSPRDRRQETQYF. In DNA, the CDR3 is TGTGCCAGCAGCCCGCGGGACAGGCGACAGGAGACCCAGTACTTC.

V and J are TRBV20-1 and TRBJ1-1; TRBD1 matches 8 bases. The CDR3 length is 14 residues. Germline assignment: CDR1 DFQATT and CDR2 SNEGSKA (reference sequence). With 3 bases clipped from V and 4 bases from J, the junction kept 7 bases outside the gene matches. The CDR3 sequence: CSASRTGLGTEAFF. The CDR3 DNA reads TGCAGTGCTAGTAGGACAGGGTTAGGCACTGAAGCTTTCTTT.

This rearrangement joins TRBV10-2 to TRBJ2-7; 9 nucleotides match TRBD2. J lost 2 bases, V lost 7 bases, and 6 bases had no gene match. Germline V gives CDR1 WSHSY, CDR2 SAAADI. The CDR3 runs 14 residues. CDR3 coding DNA: TGCGCCAGCACCCGGCCTAGCGGGGCCTACGAGCAGTACTTC. Protein sequence: CASTRPSGAYEQYF.

The rearrangement joins TRBV7-2 to TRBJ2-1, with 11 bases fitting TRBD2. The CDR3 runs 16 residues. CDR1 and CDR2 from the germline V gene are SGHTA and FQGNSA. V lost 5 bases and J lost 3; bases outside the gene matches: 6. CDR3 nucleotide sequence: TGTGCCAGCAGCGGCCCGGGACTAGCGGACTACAATGAGCAGTTCTTC. Residues: CASSGPGLADYNEQFF.

The chain carries TRBV7-9 and TRBJ1-3; a possible D gene is TRBD1 (6 bases). V was pared by 1 base and J by 1 base, with 14 bases between. Germline V gene lookup returns CDR1 SEHNR and CDR2 FQNEAQ (reference sequence). This CDR3 is 17 amino acids long. The CDR3 loop reads CASSLVRDIFSGNTIYF. CDR3 DNA sequence: TGTGCCAGCAGCTTAGTCCGGGACATTTTTTCTGGAAACACCATATATTTT.

The J gene is TRBJ2-2, the V gene TRBV6-5, with 7 bases lining up with TRBD2. J gave up 4 bases and V 4 bases, and 9 bases lay outside the gene matches. This CDR3 has 16 amino acids. In germline, CDR1 is MNHEY, CDR2 SVGAGI. The CDR3 loop reads CASSSPSGTGTGELFF. The CDR3 DNA is TGTGCCAGCAGTTCCCCCAGCGGGACGGGCACCGGGGAGCTGTTTTTT.

This chain uses TRBV6-5 with TRBJ2-3, with no clear D. The CDR3 runs to 15 residues. CDR1 and CDR2 (germline): MNHEY, SVGAGI. V was trimmed by 4 bases and J by 0 bases, leaving 11 bases between them. Here the CDR3 DNA reads TGTGCCAGCAGTTTTACAGCTTCTAGCACAGATACGCAGTATTTT. Its protein product is CASSFTASSTDTQYF.

A note on this clone: This same CDR3 is encoded by further DNA sequences in the sample. The genes are TRBV10-3 and TRBJ2-7, with TRBD2 matching 11 bases. CDR1 and CDR2 (germline): ENHRY, SYGVKD. V dropped 0 bases and J dropped 3; count of bases not matched to a gene: 1. The CDR3 consists of 15 residues. The CDR3 here is CAISESGTSGYEQYF. CDR3 nucleotide sequence: TGTGCCATCAGTGAGTCGGGGACTAGCGGCTACGAGCAGTACTTC.

DNA for the CDR3: TGTGCCAGCAGACTCGACAGGTACAATGAGCAGTTCTTC. Translation: CASRLDRYNEQFF. V usage is TRBV12-3 or TRBV12-4 and J usage is TRBJ2-1; possibly TRBD1 for D (6 bases). Trimming removed 6 bases from V and 4 bases from J, with 10 bases in between. The CDR3 has 13 amino acids.

The chain carries TRBV2 and TRBJ2-7, with 9 bases identical to TRBD1. The CDR3 consists of 14 residues. Germline trimming cut 6 bases from V and 1 base from J; bases unmatched to any gene: 4. CDR1 and CDR2 (germline): SNHLY, FYNNEI. Here the CDR3 DNA reads TGTGCCAGCAGGGACAGGGGCTCGTCCTACGAGCAGTACTTC. Its protein product is CASRDRGSSYEQYF.

The chain is built from TRBV12-3 or TRBV12-4 and TRBJ1-2; D is ambiguous. V lost 3 bases and J 7 bases, leaving 12 bases between the germline ends. CDR3 length: 13 residues. The CDR3 is CASSFGPRGGYTF. The CDR3 bases are TGTGCCAGCAGTTTTGGGCCCCGGGGTGGCTACACCTTC.

This clone was counted once. This chain connects TRBV25-1 to TRBJ2-1; TRBD1 matches 11 bases. The CDR3 is made up of 16 amino acids. V trimming: 3 bases; J trimming: 4 bases; junction bases outside the gene matches: 5. Germline V gives CDR1 MGHDK, CDR2 SYGVNS. CDR3 sequence: CASSETGTGGYNEQFF. For the CDR3, the DNA is TGTGCCAGCAGTGAGACCGGGACAGGGGGATACAATGAGCAGTTCTTC. Combining the CDR3 with reference TRBV25-1 and TRBJ2-1 gives the whole variable domain EADIYQTPRYLVIGTGKKITLECSQTMGHDKMYWYQQDPGMELHLIHYSYGVNSTEKGDLSSESTVSRIRTEHFPLTLESARPSHTSQYLCASSETGTGGYNEQFFGPGTRLTVL.

V and J are TRBV9 and TRBJ1-1, with a possible D match to TRBD1 (5 bases). V was clipped by 6 bases and J by 1 base, with 10 bases between them. Per the germline V gene, CDR1 is SGDLS and CDR2 is YYNGEE. The CDR3 consists of 13 residues. The CDR3, as DNA: TGTGCCAGCACCCAGGGCCCGAACACTGAAGCTTTCTTT. Residues: CASTQGPNTEAFF. The complete variable domain, with remaining parts taken from reference TRBV9 and TRBJ1-1, reads DSGVTQTPKHLITATGQRVTLRCSPRSGDLSVYWYQQSLDQGLQFLIQYYNGEERAKGNILERFSAQQFPDLHSELNLSSLELGDSALYFCASTQGPNTEAFFGQGTRLTVV.

The chain carries TRBV6-6 and TRBJ1-4; 9 nucleotides line up with TRBD1. CDR1 and CDR2 (germline): MNHNY, SVGAGI (reference sequence). The length of the CDR3 is 15 residues. Losses at the gene ends were 0 bases for V and 5 bases for J; bases not matched to a gene: 1. The CDR3: CASSYSGQGNEKLFF. CDR3 bases: TGTGCCAGCAGTTACTCGGGACAGGGAAATGAAAAACTGTTTTTT.

DNA of the CDR3: TGTGCCAGCCTGGACTTTGGGCAATCTAACTATGGCTACACCTTC. This gives the protein CASLDFGQSNYGYTF. J is TRBJ1-2 and V is TRBV5-8, with D unresolved. This CDR3 comprises 15 residues. The V end was cut by 7 bases, the J end by 0 bases, with 16 bases between. Germline values: CDR1 SGHTS, CDR2 YDEGEE.

This clone was counted between two and nine times. This chain joins TRBV6-1 and TRBJ2-7; no firm D call. Germline CDR1 reads MNHNS; CDR2 reads SASEGT. CDR3 length equals 13 residues. V lost 3 bases, J lost 2 bases, and 8 bases lay in between. This CDR3 is CASSEHSTYEQYF. In DNA, the CDR3 is TGTGCCAGCAGTGAGCACAGCACCTACGAGCAGTACTTC.

This rearrangement joins TRBV7-6 to TRBJ2-6; 9 nucleotides agree with TRBD1. Germline CDR1 and CDR2: SGHVS and FNYEAQ. CDR3 length: 17 amino acids. Germline trimming cut 5 bases from V and 1 base from J; bases unmatched to any gene: 6. CDR3 amino acids: CASSLGQGPSGANVLTF. CDR3 DNA: TGTGCCAGCAGCCTGGGACAGGGACCGTCTGGGGCCAACGTCCTGACTTTC.

The chain has TRBV29-1 and TRBJ1-1; TRBD1 matches 8 bases. Trimming at V came to 0 bases and at J to 8 bases, leaving 5 bases not matched to a gene. The CDR3 contains 13 residues. The germline V gene encodes CDR1 SQVTM and CDR2 ANQGSEA. CDR3 bases: TGCAGCGTTGAAGACCCGAGGGACAGGGAAGCTTTCTTT. It codes for CSVEDPRDREAFF.

The genes are TRBV15 and TRBJ2-5; 9 nucleotides agree with TRBD1. The J segment lost 5 bases and the V segment lost 5 bases, leaving 9 bases of the junction unmatched. CDR3 size: 15 residues. Germline V gene sequence: CDR1 LNHNV, CDR2 YYDKDF (reference sequence). CDR3 DNA sequence: TGTGCCACCAGCGGGGGACAGGGTCTTATCGAGACCCAGTACTTC. It encodes CATSGGQGLIETQYF.

The rearrangement joins TRBV18 to TRBJ1-5; tentatively, D is TRBD1 (6 bases). Germline CDR1 KGHSH, CDR2 LQKENI. Deletions cut 4 bases from V and 0 bases from J, with 13 bases between. The CDR3 spans 16 residues. The CDR3 reads CASSLGTTYSNQPQHF. CDR3 bases: TGTGCCAGCTCACTAGGGACAACTTATAGCAATCAGCCCCAGCATTTT.